This is a list of T cell receptor beta chains from one sample in a study of cytomegalovirus exposure and HLA in healthy donors. TCRdb's copy holds only in-frame clones and misses some; the assay was immunoSEQ multiplex PCR. The sample records approximately 85,000 clones, over 75% being singletons. Material for sequencing was PBMCs. The receptors here all came from a man younger than 45 in good health and CMV-seronegative. CDR3s include the opening cysteine and the closing phenylalanine or tryptophan. The order of the fields is J gene, V gene, clone size, D gene, CDR3 protein, CDR3 DNA. A D gene is named only where the DNA matches it firmly. Rows may omit the clone size; those that give it use once, few, many or a size class.

>TRBJ1-2|TRBV11-2|.|.
CASSLDGGETYGYTF
TGTGCCAGCAGCTTAGATGGAGGGGAAACATATGGCTACACCTTC
>TRBJ1-2|TRBV9|.|.
CASSLGGRAKGYTF
TGTGCCAGCAGCCTGGGGGGGAGAGCGAAGGGCTACACCTTC
>TRBJ2-3|TRBV4-1|.|TRBD2
CASSQDSGGTDTQYF
TGCGCCAGCAGCCAAGATAGCGGGGGCACAGATACGCAGTATTTT
>TRBJ1-1|TRBV29-1|.|.
CSVELEGVLKTEAFF
TGCAGCGTTGAACTAGAAGGGGTATTGAAAACTGAAGCTTTCTTT
>TRBJ1-5|TRBV10-3|.|.
CAISDPNQPQHF
TGTGCCATCAGTGACCCTAATCAGCCCCAGCATTTT
>TRBJ2-7|TRBV18|few|TRBD2
CASSPRLAGGPYEQYF
TGTGCCAGCTCACCTCGACTAGCGGGAGGGCCCTACGAGCAGTACTTC
>TRBJ1-2|TRBV9|once|TRBD1
CASSPQTGDYGYTF
TGTGCCAGCAGCCCCCAGACAGGGGACTATGGCTACACCTTC
>TRBJ1-1|TRBV19|once|.
CASSRQGGTEAFF
TGTGCCAGTAGTAGGCAGGGAGGGACTGAAGCTTTCTTT
>TRBJ2-7|TRBV23-1|.|.
CASRHDRLETEQYF
TGCGCCAGCAGACATGACAGGCTGGAGACCGAGCAGTACTTC
>TRBJ2-3|TRBV19|.|TRBD2
CASSPLAGVSDTQYF
TGTGCCAGTAGTCCATTAGCGGGAGTGTCAGATACGCAGTATTTT
>TRBJ1-5|TRBV7-6|.|.
CASSLPNQPQHF
TGTGCCAGCAGCTTACCTAATCAGCCCCAGCATTTT
>TRBJ2-7|TRBV6-5|.|TRBD1
CASSNRQGGWQYF
TGTGCCAGCAGCAATAGACAGGGCGGTTGGCAGTACTTC
>TRBJ1-2|TRBV28|.|TRBD1
CASSLKGTGINYGYTF
TGTGCCAGCAGCCTAAAAGGGACAGGAATTAACTATGGCTACACCTTC
>TRBJ2-2|TRBV7-9|.|TRBD2
CASRTSGGPNTGELFF
TGTGCCAGCAGGACTAGCGGGGGGCCGAACACCGGGGAGCTGTTTTTT
>TRBJ1-4|TRBV27|.|.
CASSYQGYGEKLFF
TGTGCCAGCAGTTACCAGGGCTATGGAGAAAAACTGTTTTTT
>TRBJ2-7|TRBV5-1|.|TRBD1
CASSLGVRDRGLYEQYF
TGCGCCAGCAGCTTGGGGGTCCGGGACAGGGGACTCTACGAGCAGTACTTC
>TRBJ2-1|TRBV5-4|.|TRBD2
CASSSGLAGGTYNEQFF
TGTGCCAGCAGCTCCGGACTAGCGGGGGGAACCTACAATGAGCAGTTCTTC
>TRBJ1-6|TRBV5-6|.|.
CASSLVGLGGSPLHF
TGTGCCAGCAGCTTGGTTGGACTAGGGGGTTCACCCCTCCACTTT
>TRBJ2-1|TRBV6-1|.|TRBD2
CASSDIAGEKDEQFF
TGTGCCAGCAGTGATATAGCGGGAGAGAAGGATGAGCAGTTCTTC
>TRBJ2-7|TRBV7-2|.|TRBD2
CASSRSSLADYYEQYF
TGTGCCAGCAGCCGAAGCAGCCTAGCGGATTACTACGAGCAGTACTTC
>TRBJ2-7|TRBV9|.|TRBD1
CASSVTGQGEYEQYF
TGTGCCAGCAGCGTAACGGGGCAGGGGGAATACGAGCAGTACTTC
>TRBJ2-7|TRBV30|.|.
CAWSVVGAHEQYF
TGTGCCTGGAGTGTTGTAGGGGCCCACGAGCAGTACTTC
>TRBJ2-7|TRBV5-1|.|.
CASSPDSKGTYEQYF
TGCGCCAGCAGCCCCGACAGTAAGGGAACCTACGAGCAGTACTTC
>TRBJ2-1|TRBV9|.|TRBD1
CASSLSGRDRDNEQFF
TGTGCCAGCAGCCTCTCGGGGAGGGACAGGGACAATGAGCAGTTCTTC
>TRBJ2-2|TRBV10-1|.|.
CASSESKDTNTGELFF
TGCGCCAGCAGTGAGTCGAAGGACACGAACACCGGGGAGCTGTTTTTT
>TRBJ2-3|TRBV4-2|.|.
CASSQASLKSTDTQYF
TGTGCCAGCAGCCAGGCTAGCCTAAAAAGCACAGATACGCAGTATTTT
>TRBJ2-5|TRBV5-1|.|TRBD1
CASSSQGDRVEETQYF
TGCGCCAGCAGCTCCCAAGGGGACAGGGTGGAAGAGACCCAGTACTTC
>TRBJ2-2|TRBV14|few|TRBD1
CASSQETGGWTGELFF
TGTGCCAGCAGCCAAGAAACAGGGGGCTGGACCGGGGAGCTGTTTTTT
>TRBJ2-7|TRBV5-1|.|.
CASSQSAGHEQYF
TGCGCCAGCAGCCAATCCGCGGGACACGAGCAGTACTTC
>TRBJ2-1|TRBV6-4|.|TRBD1
CASSRTGGFNEQFF
TGTGCCAGCAGTAGGACAGGGGGCTTCAATGAGCAGTTCTTC
>TRBJ1-3|TRBV5-1|.|.
CASSVTGSSGNTIYF
TGCGCCAGCAGCGTCACAGGTTCCTCTGGAAACACCATATATTTT
>TRBJ2-7|TRBV5-8|.|.
CASSLFGGNEQYF
TGTGCCAGCAGCTTGTTCGGGGGAAACGAGCAGTACTTC
>TRBJ2-3|TRBV10-3|.|TRBD2
CAISESTSGRTDTQYF
TGTGCCATCAGTGAGTCCACTAGCGGGAGGACAGATACGCAGTATTTT
>TRBJ1-4|TRBV5-1|.|.
CASSSEGVEKLFF
TGCGCCAGCAGTTCTGAGGGTGTGGAAAAACTGTTTTTT
>TRBJ2-7|TRBV19|.|TRBD2
CASSPHRGGNEQYF
TGTGCCAGTAGCCCGCACCGGGGGGGCAACGAGCAGTACTTC
>TRBJ2-5|TRBV19|.|.
CATKGVGETQYF
TGTGCCACCAAGGGAGTAGGGGAGACCCAGTACTTC
>TRBJ2-3|TRBV10-1|.|.
CASSGQRADTQYF
TGCGCCAGCAGTGGGCAGCGGGCAGATACGCAGTATTTT
>TRBJ1-2|TRBV4-1|.|.
CASSQVYTGPASYGYTF
TGCGCCAGCAGCCAAGTCTATACAGGGCCTGCTAGCTATGGCTACACCTTC
>TRBJ1-2|TRBV25-1|once|.
CASSDSRTDYGYTF
TGTGCCAGCAGTGATTCCCGGACAGACTATGGCTACACCTTC
>TRBJ2-6|TRBV7-3|few|TRBD1
CASTPGGAGANVLTF
TGTGCCAGCACCCCAGGGGGCGCTGGGGCCAACGTCCTGACTTTC
>TRBJ2-7|TRBV27|.|.
CASSSAGTAMEQYF
TGTGCCAGCAGTTCCGCCGGGACTGCAATGGAGCAGTACTTC
>TRBJ2-7|TRBV29-1|once|TRBD2
CSVDGLAGPPYEQYF
TGCAGCGTTGATGGACTAGCGGGCCCACCCTACGAGCAGTACTTC
>TRBJ1-2|TRBV4-2|.|TRBD1
CASSPTPGQGYGYTF
TGTGCCAGCAGCCCAACTCCGGGACAGGGTTATGGCTACACCTTC
>TRBJ2-1|TRBV15|once|TRBD2
CATSRGLAGYNEQFF
TGTGCCACCAGCAGAGGGCTAGCGGGATACAATGAGCAGTTCTTC
>TRBJ2-1|TRBV5-1|.|TRBD2
CASSLARTSGRFGDNEQFF
TGCGCCAGCAGCTTGGCCCGGACTAGCGGGAGGTTTGGGGACAATGAGCAGTTCTTC
>TRBJ2-5|TRBV19|.|.
CASSIRGPQETQYF
TGTGCCAGTAGTATCAGGGGACCCCAAGAGACCCAGTACTTC
>TRBJ2-1|TRBV7-3|.|.
CASSLRVADEQFF
TGTGCCAGCAGCCTTAGGGTAGCGGATGAGCAGTTCTTC
>TRBJ1-1|TRBV30|once|.
CAWLPNHVRTEAFF
TGTGCCTGGTTGCCCAACCACGTGCGCACTGAAGCTTTCTTT
>TRBJ2-5|TRBV10-2|medium-sized|.
CASSESVRGAKETQYF
TGCGCCAGCAGTGAGTCGGTAAGAGGAGCCAAAGAGACCCAGTACTTC
>TRBJ2-3|TRBV5-1|.|TRBD2
CASSSRLAGLIDTQYF
TGCGCCAGCAGCTCGAGACTAGCGGGATTAATTGATACGCAGTATTTT
>TRBJ1-2|TRBV6-5|once|TRBD1
CASSYSAGGLGYTF
TGTGCCAGCAGTTACTCGGCAGGGGGCCTTGGCTACACCTTC
>TRBJ2-5|TRBV19|.|.
CASSLQGETQYF
TGTGCCAGTAGCCTACAGGGTGAGACCCAGTACTTC
>TRBJ2-7|TRBV29-1|.|.
CSVQVRLGEQYF
TGCAGCGTTCAGGTCCGGCTGGGCGAGCAGTACTTC
>TRBJ2-3|TRBV14|.|TRBD1
CASSQRGPGRENRTDTQYF
TGTGCCAGCAGCCAGAGGGGGCCAGGGCGAGAAAATCGCACAGATACGCAGTATTTT